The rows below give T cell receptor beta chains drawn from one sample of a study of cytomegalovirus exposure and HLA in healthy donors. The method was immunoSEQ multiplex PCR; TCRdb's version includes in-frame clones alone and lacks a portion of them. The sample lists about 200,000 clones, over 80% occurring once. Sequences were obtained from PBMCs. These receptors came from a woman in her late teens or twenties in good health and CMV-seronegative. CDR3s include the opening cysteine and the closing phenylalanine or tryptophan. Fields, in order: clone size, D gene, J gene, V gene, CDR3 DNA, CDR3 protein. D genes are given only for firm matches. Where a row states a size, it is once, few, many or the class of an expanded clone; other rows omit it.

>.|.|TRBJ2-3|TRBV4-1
TGCGCCAGCAGCCAAGCAAGGGGGGGAAGCACAGATACGCAGTATTTT
CASSQARGGSTDTQYF
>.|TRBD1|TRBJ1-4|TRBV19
TGTGCCAGTTCCAGGGGGCGTATTGAGGAAAAACTGTTTTTT
CASSRGRIEEKLFF
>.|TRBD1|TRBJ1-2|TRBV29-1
TGCAGCGTTGAAAGGGGGCGCGGCTACACCTTC
CSVERGRGYTF
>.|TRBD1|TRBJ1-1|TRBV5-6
TGTGCCAGCAGCTCCTTGACAGGGGGCGGCACTGAAGCTTTCTTT
CASSSLTGGGTEAFF
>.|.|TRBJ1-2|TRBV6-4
TGTGCCAGCAGAGGGCAGGGGAAGGATGGCTACACCTTC
CASRGQGKDGYTF
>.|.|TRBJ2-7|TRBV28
TGTGCCAGCAGTACCCGACGTTACGAGCAGTACTTC
CASSTRRYEQYF
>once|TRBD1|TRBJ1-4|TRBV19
TGTGCCAGTGCGACAGGGGCTAATGAAAAACTGTTTTTT
CASATGANEKLFF
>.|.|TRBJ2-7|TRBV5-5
TGTGCCAGCAGCTTGGTGGGCCGCTCCTACGAGCAGTACTTC
CASSLVGRSYEQYF
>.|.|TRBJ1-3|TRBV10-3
TGTGCCTCCAGGGGAGGGGACACCATATATTTT
CASRGGDTIYF
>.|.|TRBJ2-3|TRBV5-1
TGCGCCAGCAGCTTGGGCGGGGCCCAGGATACGCAGTATTTT
CASSLGGAQDTQYF
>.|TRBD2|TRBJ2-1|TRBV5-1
TGCGCCAGCAGCTTGCAACTAGCGGCCTACAATGAGCAGTTCTTC
CASSLQLAAYNEQFF
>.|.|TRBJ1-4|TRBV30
TGTGCCTGGAGTTCTGGATTGGGCGAAAAACTGTTTTTT
CAWSSGLGEKLFF
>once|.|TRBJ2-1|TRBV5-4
TGTGCCAGCAGCACTCTCGGGGATGAGCAGTTCTTC
CASSTLGDEQFF
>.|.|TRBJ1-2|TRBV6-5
TGTGCCAGCAGAGAAAACAGGGCGAATGGCTACACCTTC
CASRENRANGYTF
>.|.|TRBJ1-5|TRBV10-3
TGTGCCATCAGTGAGCAAAATCAGCCCCAGCATTTT
CAISEQNQPQHF
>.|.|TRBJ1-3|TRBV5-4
TGTGCCAGCAGCTTGGTAGGGAGTGGAAACACCATATATTTT
CASSLVGSGNTIYF
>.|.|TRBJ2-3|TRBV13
TGTGCCAGCAGTCAAACAGATACGCAGTATTTT
CASSQTDTQYF
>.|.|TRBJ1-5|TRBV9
TGTGCCAGCAGCGTAGGACTTGATCAGCCCCAGCATTTT
CASSVGLDQPQHF
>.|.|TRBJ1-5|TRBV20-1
TGCAGTGCCGCGAGGGGACAGCCCCAGCATTTT
CSAARGQPQHF
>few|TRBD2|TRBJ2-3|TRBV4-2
TGTGCCAGCAGCCAAGAGTGGCGGACTAGCGGGACGGTAGCGCAGTATTTT
CASSQEWRTSGTVAQYF
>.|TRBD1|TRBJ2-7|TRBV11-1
TGTGCCAGCAGTCCTGGGACAGTCTCCTACGAGCAGTACTTC
CASSPGTVSYEQYF
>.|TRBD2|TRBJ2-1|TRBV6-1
TGTGCCAGCAGTGCAGTAGCGGGAGCTAGTAGTGAGCAGTTCTTC
CASSAVAGASSEQFF
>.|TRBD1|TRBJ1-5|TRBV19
TGTGCCAGTAGTATGGGGTCTTGGACAGGAAAAAGCAATCAGCCCCAGCATTTT
CASSMGSWTGKSNQPQHF
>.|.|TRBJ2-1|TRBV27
TGTGCCAGCAGTTTATCAATCTACAATGAGCAGTTCTTC
CASSLSIYNEQFF
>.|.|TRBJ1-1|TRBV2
TGTGCCAGCAGTGACGGGACGGGTGGTTTCTTT
CASSDGTGGFF
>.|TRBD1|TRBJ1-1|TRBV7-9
TGTGCCAGCAGCCCACAGGGGACTGAAGCTTTCTTT
CASSPQGTEAFF
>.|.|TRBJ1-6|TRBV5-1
TGCGCCAGCAGCTTGGCGGGGGGTTTAGAGTCACCCCTCCACTTT
CASSLAGGLESPLHF
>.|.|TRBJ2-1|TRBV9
TGTGCCAGCAGCCCTTTTTCTAGCGCCAATGAGCAGTTCTTC
CASSPFSSANEQFF
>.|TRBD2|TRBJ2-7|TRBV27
TGTGCCAGCAGCTCTACCACGCTCTTAACTAGCGGTGTGTACGAGCAGTACTTC
CASSSTTLLTSGVYEQYF
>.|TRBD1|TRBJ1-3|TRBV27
TGTGCCAGCCGGGACAGGGATCCAGGAAACACCATATATTTT
CASRDRDPGNTIYF
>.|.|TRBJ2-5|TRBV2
TGTGCCAGCAGCGAAACTGGGGGGGGCCGAGAGACCCAGTACTTC
CASSETGGGRETQYF
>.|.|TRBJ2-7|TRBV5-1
TGCGCCAGCAGCTGGACCCCGTCCTACGAGCAGTACTTC
CASSWTPSYEQYF
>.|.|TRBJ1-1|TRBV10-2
TGCGCCAGCAGTGAGACGGAGCAGAGGGAAGCTTTCTTT
CASSETEQREAFF
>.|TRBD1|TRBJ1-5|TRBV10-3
TGTGCCATGAGAGGACAGGGAGACCAGCCCCAGCATTTT
CAMRGQGDQPQHF
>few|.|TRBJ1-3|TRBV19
TGTGCCGCAGGGGCGGCGGGAAACACCATATATTTT
CAAGAAGNTIYF
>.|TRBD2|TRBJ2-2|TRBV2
TGTGCCAGCAGAGGCGGGAGGGCCGCGACCGGGGAGCTGTTTTTT
CASRGGRAATGELFF
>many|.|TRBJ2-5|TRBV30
TGTGCCTGGAGTGTTATCGGAAAGACCCAGTACTTC
CAWSVIGKTQYF
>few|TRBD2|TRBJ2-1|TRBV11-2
TGTGCCAGCAGCTTAGACGGTGGACTAGCGAATGAGCAGTTCTTC
CASSLDGGLANEQFF
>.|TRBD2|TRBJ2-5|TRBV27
TGTGCCAGCAGTCCTTCGGGACTAGCGGGGGGCCAAGAGACCCAGTACTTC
CASSPSGLAGGQETQYF
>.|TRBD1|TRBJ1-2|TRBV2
TGTGCCAGCTTGGGGACAGGGCATCGCTACACCTTC
CASLGTGHRYTF
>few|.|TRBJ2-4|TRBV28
TGTGCCAGCAGTTTTGGACAGCCATGGAACATTCAGTACTTC
CASSFGQPWNIQYF
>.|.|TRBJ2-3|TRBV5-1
TGCGCCAGCAGCTACCAGGGTGGCGGCACAGATACGCAGTATTTT
CASSYQGGGTDTQYF